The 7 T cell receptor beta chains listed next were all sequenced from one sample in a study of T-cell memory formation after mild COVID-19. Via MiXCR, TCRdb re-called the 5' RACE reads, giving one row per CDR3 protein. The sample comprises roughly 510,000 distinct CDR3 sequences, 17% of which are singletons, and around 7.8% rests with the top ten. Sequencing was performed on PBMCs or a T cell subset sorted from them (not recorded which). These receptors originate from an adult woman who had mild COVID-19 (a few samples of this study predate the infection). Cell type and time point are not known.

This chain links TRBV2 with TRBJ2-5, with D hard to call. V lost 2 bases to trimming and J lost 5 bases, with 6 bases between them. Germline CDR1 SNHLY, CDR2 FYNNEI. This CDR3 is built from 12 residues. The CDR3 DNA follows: TGTGCCAGCAGTGAAAGAAGGGAGACCCAGTACTTC. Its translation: CASSERRETQYF.

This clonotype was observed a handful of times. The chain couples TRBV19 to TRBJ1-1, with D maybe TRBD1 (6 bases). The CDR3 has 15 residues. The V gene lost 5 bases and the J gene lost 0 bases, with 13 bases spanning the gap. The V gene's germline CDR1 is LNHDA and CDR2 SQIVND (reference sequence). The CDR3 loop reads CASSSKGQMNTEAFF. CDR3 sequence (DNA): TGTGCCAGTAGTTCCAAAGGACAGATGAACACTGAAGCTTTCTTT. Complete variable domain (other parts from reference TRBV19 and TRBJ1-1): DGGITQSPKYLFRKEGQNVTLSCEQNLNHDAMYWYRQDPGQGLRLIYYSQIVNDFQKGDIAEGYSVSREKKESFPLTVTSAQKNPTAFYLCASSSKGQMNTEAFFGQGTRLTVV.

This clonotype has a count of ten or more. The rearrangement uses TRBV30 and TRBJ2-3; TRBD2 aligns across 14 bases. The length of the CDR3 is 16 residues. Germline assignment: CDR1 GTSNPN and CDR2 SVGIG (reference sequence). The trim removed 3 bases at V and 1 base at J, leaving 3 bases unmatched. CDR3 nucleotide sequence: TGTGCCTGGAGCCGGGGACTAGCGGGAGGCACAGATACGCAGTATTTT. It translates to CAWSRGLAGGTDTQYF.

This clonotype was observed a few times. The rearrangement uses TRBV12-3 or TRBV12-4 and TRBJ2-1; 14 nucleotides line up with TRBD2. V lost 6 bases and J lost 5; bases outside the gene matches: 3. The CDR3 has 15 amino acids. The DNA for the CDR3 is TGTGCCAGCAGGCAGGGACTAGCGGGAGACAATGAGCAGTTCTTC. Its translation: CASRQGLAGDNEQFF.

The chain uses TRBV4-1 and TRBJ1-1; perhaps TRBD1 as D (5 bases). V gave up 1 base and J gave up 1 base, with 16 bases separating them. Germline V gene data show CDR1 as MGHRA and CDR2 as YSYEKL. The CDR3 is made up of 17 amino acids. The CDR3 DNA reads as TGCGCCAGCAGCCAAGTGTTACGGGCGGACACGAACACTGAAGCTTTCTTT. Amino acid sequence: CASSQVLRADTNTEAFF.

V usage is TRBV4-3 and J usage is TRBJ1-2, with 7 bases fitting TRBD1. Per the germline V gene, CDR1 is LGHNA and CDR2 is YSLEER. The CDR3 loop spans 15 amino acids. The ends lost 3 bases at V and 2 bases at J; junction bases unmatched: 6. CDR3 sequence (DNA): TGCGCCAGCAGCCAGACGACAGGGTGGAACTATGGCTACACCTTC. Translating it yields CASSQTTGWNYGYTF.

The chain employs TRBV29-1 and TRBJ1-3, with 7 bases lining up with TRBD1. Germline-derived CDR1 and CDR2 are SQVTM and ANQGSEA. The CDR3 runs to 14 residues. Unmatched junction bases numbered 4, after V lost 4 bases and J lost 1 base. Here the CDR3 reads CSVGAGGSGNTIYF. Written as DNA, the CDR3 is TGCAGCGTTGGAGCAGGGGGATCTGGAAACACCATATATTTT.